The rows below give T cell receptor beta chains drawn from one sample of a study of regulatory T cells in long-lasting Graves disease. TCRdb passed the multiplex PCR reads through MiXCR, listing each CDR3 protein once. The data hold about 500,000 distinct CDR3 sequences, with around 12% observed a single time. Separately, the same data were catalogued under a study of T cells in Graves' hyperthyroidism and ophthalmopathy.

The specimen comprised peripheral blood mononuclear cells (PBMCs), sampled at new diagnosis, from a patient treated with antithyroid drugs. These receptors were collected from a woman aged 25 to 39 with Graves disease. Both conserved end residues are trimmed from each CDR3. Rows may omit the clone size; those that give it use once, few, many or a size class.

j_call | v_call | clone_size | cdr3_aa
TRBJ2-2 | TRBV2 | many | ASRGSGTPNTGELF
TRBJ1-1 | TRBV5-4 | - | ASSPDYRTNTEAF
TRBJ2-7 | TRBV30 | many | AWSLLGATYEQY
TRBJ2-2 | TRBV29-1 | many | SVVGRMGTGELF
TRBJ1-2 | TRBV14 | few | ASSHLTSFGYT
TRBJ1-1 | TRBV30 | many | ACNRGTNTEAF
TRBJ2-5 | TRBV6-1 | - | ASREVPFPRPVKETQY
TRBJ1-2 | TRBV19 | - | ASSSRTGEYYGYT
TRBJ1-5 | TRBV6-1 | many | ASSGQENQPQH
TRBJ1-1 | TRBV2 | many | ASSDDPTQGTPMNTEAF
TRBJ2-1 | TRBV20-1 | many | SLAGGEGQF
TRBJ1-5 | TRBV10-3 | many | AISDTGYSNQPQH
TRBJ1-1 | TRBV28 | many | ASSLTGLAF
TRBJ2-5 | TRBV7-2 | many | ASSSRSGSGETQY
TRBJ1-5 | TRBV7-2 | many | ASSQGHGQPQH
TRBJ2-7 | TRBV24-1 | many | ATSAEDRGANEQY
TRBJ1-5 | TRBV20-1 | few | SARQGEGNQPQH
TRBJ2-3 | TRBV11-3 | - | ASSLPEAGWTDTQY